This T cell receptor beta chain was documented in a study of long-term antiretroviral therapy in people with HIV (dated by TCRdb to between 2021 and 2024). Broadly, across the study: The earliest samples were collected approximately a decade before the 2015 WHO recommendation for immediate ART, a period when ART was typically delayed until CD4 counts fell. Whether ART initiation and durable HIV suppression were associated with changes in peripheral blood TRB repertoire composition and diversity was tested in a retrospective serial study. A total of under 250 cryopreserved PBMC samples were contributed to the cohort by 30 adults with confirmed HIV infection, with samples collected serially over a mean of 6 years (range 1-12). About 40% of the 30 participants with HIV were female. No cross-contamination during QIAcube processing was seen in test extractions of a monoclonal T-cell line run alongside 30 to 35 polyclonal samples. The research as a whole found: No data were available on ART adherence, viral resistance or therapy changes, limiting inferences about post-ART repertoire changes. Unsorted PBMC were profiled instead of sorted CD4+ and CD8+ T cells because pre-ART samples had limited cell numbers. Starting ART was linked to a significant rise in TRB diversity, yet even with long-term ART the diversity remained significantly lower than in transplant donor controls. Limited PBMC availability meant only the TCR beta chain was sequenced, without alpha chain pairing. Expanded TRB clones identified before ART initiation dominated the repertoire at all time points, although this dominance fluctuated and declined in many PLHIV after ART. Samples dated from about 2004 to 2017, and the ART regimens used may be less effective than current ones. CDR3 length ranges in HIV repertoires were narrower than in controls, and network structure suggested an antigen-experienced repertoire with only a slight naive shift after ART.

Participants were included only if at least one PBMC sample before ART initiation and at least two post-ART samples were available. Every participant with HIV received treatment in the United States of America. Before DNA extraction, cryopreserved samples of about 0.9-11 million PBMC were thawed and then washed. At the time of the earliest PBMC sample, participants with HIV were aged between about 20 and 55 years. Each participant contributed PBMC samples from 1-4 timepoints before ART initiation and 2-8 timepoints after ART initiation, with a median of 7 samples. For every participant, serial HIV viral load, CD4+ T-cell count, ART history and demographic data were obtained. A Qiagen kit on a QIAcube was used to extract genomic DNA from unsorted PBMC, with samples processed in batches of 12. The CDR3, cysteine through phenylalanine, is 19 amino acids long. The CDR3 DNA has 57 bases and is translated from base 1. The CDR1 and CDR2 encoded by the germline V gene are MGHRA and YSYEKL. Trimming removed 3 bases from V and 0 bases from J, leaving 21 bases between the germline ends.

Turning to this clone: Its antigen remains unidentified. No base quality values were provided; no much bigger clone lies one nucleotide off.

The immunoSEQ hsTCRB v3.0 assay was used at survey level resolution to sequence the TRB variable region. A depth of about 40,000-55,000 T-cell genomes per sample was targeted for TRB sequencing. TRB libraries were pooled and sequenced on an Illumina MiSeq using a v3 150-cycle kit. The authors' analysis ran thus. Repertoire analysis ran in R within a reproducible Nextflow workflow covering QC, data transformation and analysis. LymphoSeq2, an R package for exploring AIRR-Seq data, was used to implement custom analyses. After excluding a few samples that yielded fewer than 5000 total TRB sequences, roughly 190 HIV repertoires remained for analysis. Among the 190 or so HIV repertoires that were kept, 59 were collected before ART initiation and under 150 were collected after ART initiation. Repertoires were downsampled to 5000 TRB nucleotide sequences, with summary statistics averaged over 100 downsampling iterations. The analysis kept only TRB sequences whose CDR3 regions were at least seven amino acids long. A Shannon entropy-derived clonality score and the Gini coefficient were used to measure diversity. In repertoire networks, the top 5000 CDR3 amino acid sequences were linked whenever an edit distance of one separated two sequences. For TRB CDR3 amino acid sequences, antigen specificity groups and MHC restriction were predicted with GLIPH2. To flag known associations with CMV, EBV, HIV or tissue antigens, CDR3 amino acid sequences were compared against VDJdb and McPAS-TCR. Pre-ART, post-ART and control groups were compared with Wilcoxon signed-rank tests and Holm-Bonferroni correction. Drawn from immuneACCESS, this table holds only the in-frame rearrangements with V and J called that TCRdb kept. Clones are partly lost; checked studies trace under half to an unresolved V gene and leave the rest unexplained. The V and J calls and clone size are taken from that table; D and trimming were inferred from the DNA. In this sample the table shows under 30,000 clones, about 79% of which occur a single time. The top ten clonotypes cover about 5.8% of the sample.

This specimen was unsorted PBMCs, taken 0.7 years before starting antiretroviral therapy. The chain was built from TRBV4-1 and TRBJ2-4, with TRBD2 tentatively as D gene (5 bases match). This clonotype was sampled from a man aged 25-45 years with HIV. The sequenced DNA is TGCGCCAGCAGCCAGGGGAGCGGAAACTACGAGCTAGCCAAAAACATTCAGTACTTC. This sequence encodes CASSQGSGNYELAKNIQYF.